The 23 T cell receptor beta chains presented below share a single source sample, sequenced in a study of T-cell reconstitution after alpha-beta-depleted transplantation in children. A library of TCRbeta sequences, prepared with unique molecular identifiers, was generated. In TCRdb, the PCR reads were re-called with MiXCR into one record per CDR3 protein. The data show 100,000 to 120,000 distinct CDR3 sequences, with 9% to 12% seen just once and around 8.5% held by the top ten. Material: PBMCs from the stem cell graft donor, obtained from the stem cell graft. The receptors derive from a human donor who donated a stem cell graft to a child with acute lymphoblastic leukemia.

This clonotype has a count of ten or more. The chain is built from TRBV12-3 or TRBV12-4 and TRBJ2-7; D unresolved. The CDR3 consists of 14 residues. V lost 4 bases and J lost 5, with 15 bases in between. The CDR3 sequence is CASSSSPFPHEQYF. The CDR3 DNA reads TGTGCCAGCAGTTCGTCCCCTTTCCCCCACGAGCAGTACTTC.

This clonotype appeared many times. The rearrangement links TRBV30 to TRBJ1-5, with 7 bases fitting TRBD1. The V and J ends lost 5 bases and 4 bases, in that order; junction bases with no gene match: 11. From germline, CDR1 is GTSNPN and CDR2 SVGIG (reference sequence). The CDR3 sequence is 15 residues long. CDR3 coding DNA: TGTGCCTGGGGATATCAGGGGGTTCGAAATCAGCCCCAGCATTTT. This translates into CAWGYQGVRNQPQHF.

This clonotype was seen many times. This chain's CDR3 is CASSGQGRLAEAFF. As DNA, the CDR3 is TGTGCCAGCAGCGGACAGGGACGGTTGGCTGAAGCTTTCTTT. The chain recombines TRBV11-2 with TRBJ1-1, with 8 bases identical to TRBD1. V lost 5 bases to trimming and J lost 6 bases; unmatched junction nucleotides: 8. CDR1 and CDR2 from the germline V gene are SGHAT and FQNNGV. This CDR3 has 14 amino acids.

This clonotype has ten or more counts. The gene calls are TRBV20-1 and TRBJ2-2; 8 positions match TRBD2. Germline V gene data show CDR1 as DFQATT and CDR2 as SNEGSKA (reference sequence). V lost 0 bases, J lost 6 bases, and 3 bases stayed unmatched. The CDR3 contains 14 residues. The CDR3 reads CSARDPGGAGELFF. DNA of the CDR3: TGCAGTGCTAGAGATCCGGGGGGGGCCGGGGAGCTGTTTTTT.

At least ten counts were recorded for this clonotype. V gene TRBV6-2 or TRBV6-3 combines with J gene TRBJ2-1; possible D gene TRBD2, 5 bases. This CDR3 contains 14 residues. Trimming removed 5 bases at V and 1 base at J, with 9 bases between. Germline values: CDR1 MNHEY, CDR2 SVGEGT. The CDR3 loop reads CASSRPGSYNEQFF. The CDR3 region has the DNA TGTGCCAGCAGTCGACCGGGGTCCTACAATGAGCAGTTCTTC.

In regard to this clonotype: A read error may be the cause here, since a much bigger clone is one base away. The V and J genes are TRBV20-1 and TRBJ2-7; possibly TRBD1 for D (6 bases). Germline V lookup: CDR1 DFQATT, CDR2 SNEGSKA (reference sequence). The CDR3 is made up of 12 amino acids. CDR3 amino acids: CSARGTDHEEYF. The CDR3 region has the DNA TGCAGTGCTAGAGGGACAGATCACGAGGAGTACTTC.

This clonotype was counted at least ten times. At one end, the junction sequence differs from germline, possibly due to a read error. The genes are TRBV12-3 or TRBV12-4 and TRBJ1-5; maybe TRBD1 (6 bases). CDR3 size: 14 residues. The CDR3 sequence is CASSQTGPDQPQHF. The CDR3 nucleotides are TGTGCCAGCAGCCAGACAGGTCCCGATCAACCCCAGCATTTT.

The sample holds many counts of this clonotype. V and J are TRBV20-1 and TRBJ2-1, with D possibly being TRBD2 (5 bases). The V and J ends lost 7 bases and 8 bases respectively, with 15 bases between them. Germline assignment: CDR1 DFQATT and CDR2 SNEGSKA (reference sequence). CDR3 length equals 12 residues. The CDR3 DNA reads TGCAGTGTAAAACCCGGAGGCGATGAGCAGTTCTTC. Translated: CSVKPGGDEQFF.

This clonotype was seen repeatedly, ten times or more. The chain couples TRBV5-1 to TRBJ2-3; D call uncertain. The CDR3 has 10 residues. The germline gives CDR1 SGHRS, CDR2 YFSETQ. Deletions cut 8 bases from V and 5 bases from J, with 6 bases between. The CDR3 sequence: CARPRDTQYF. CDR3 DNA: TGCGCCAGACCGAGAGATACGCAGTATTTT.

This clonotype occurred many times. This rearrangement joins TRBV7-2 to TRBJ2-1; 9 bases fit TRBD2. CDR3 length: 15 residues. V lost 1 base, J lost 6 bases, and 4 bases stayed unmatched. The germline CDR1 and CDR2 sequences are SGHTA and FQGNSA. The CDR3 DNA reads TGTGCCAGCAGCTTAGGGCTAGCGGGAACCAATGAGCAGTTCTTC. Translating it yields CASSLGLAGTNEQFF.

This clonotype was counted at least ten times. The chain carries TRBV12-3 or TRBV12-4 and TRBJ2-5, with D possibly TRBD1 on 5 matching bases. The CDR3 consists of 14 residues. V dropped 6 bases and J dropped 5 bases, with 16 bases sitting between them. CDR3 sequence: CASSPVRVAETQYF. CDR3 nucleotide sequence: TGTGCCAGCAGCCCCGTCAGGGTCGCCGAGACCCAGTACTTC.

Ten or more counts support this clonotype. The rearrangement links TRBV20-1 to TRBJ1-5, with no clear D. The CDR3 length is 13 residues. Germline V lookup: CDR1 DFQATT, CDR2 SNEGSKA (reference sequence). Deletions cut 2 bases from V and 1 base from J, with 6 bases between. CDR3 sequence: CSARPGSNQPQHF. The CDR3 bases are TGCAGTGCTAGACCGGGCAGCAATCAGCCCCAGCATTTT.

This clonotype was recorded many times. The chain carries TRBV20-1 and TRBJ2-1, with 7 bases lining up with TRBD2. CDR3 length: 15 residues. The trim removed 0 bases at V and 5 bases at J, leaving 7 bases unmatched. The V gene's germline CDR1 is DFQATT and CDR2 SNEGSKA (reference sequence). CDR3 residues: CSAREISSGNNEQFF. DNA of the CDR3: TGCAGTGCTAGAGAAATTTCTAGCGGCAACAATGAGCAGTTCTTC.

This clonotype was picked up many times. The genes are TRBV15 and TRBJ2-7; the D gene could be TRBD1 or TRBD2 (5 bases each). Germline V CDR1 and CDR2: LNHNV, YYDKDF (reference sequence). Trimming took off 3 bases at V and 5 bases at J, with 11 bases between the two ends. CDR3 length: 13 residues. This CDR3 reads CATSRARGDEQYF. The CDR3 DNA is TGTGCCACCAGCAGGGCCCGAGGGGACGAGCAGTACTTC. Complete variable domain (other parts from reference TRBV15 and TRBJ2-7): DAMVIQNPRYQVTQFGKPVTLSCSQTLNHNVMYWYQQKSSQAPKLLFHYYDKDFNNEADTPDNFQSRRPNTSFCFLDIRSPGLGDTAMYLCATSRARGDEQYFGPGTRLTVT.

This clonotype has ten or more counts. The genes are TRBV6-1 and TRBJ2-1, with D possibly being TRBD2 (5 bases). Trimming removed 8 bases from V and 5 bases from J, with 10 bases in between. Germline CDR1 reads MNHNS; CDR2 reads SASEGT. The CDR3 contains 12 residues. The CDR3 sequence is CASLLANNEQFF. The CDR3 region has the DNA TGTGCCAGCCTTCTAGCAAACAATGAGCAGTTCTTC.

Many counts were recorded for this clonotype. This chain uses TRBV20-1 with TRBJ2-7; 12 positions match TRBD2. Germline V gene data show CDR1 as DFQATT and CDR2 as SNEGSKA (reference sequence). The V gene end was trimmed by 1 base and the J gene end by 4 bases; junction bases not matched to a gene: 5. This CDR3 contains 15 residues. CDR3 residues: CSARGLAGAPYEQYF. The CDR3 nucleotides read TGCAGTGCTAGAGGACTAGCGGGAGCCCCATACGAGCAGTACTTC.

The table lists this clonotype with many counts. This rearrangement joins TRBV2 to TRBJ1-2, with a possible D match to TRBD1 (5 bases). The CDR3 has 14 residues. With 6 bases removed from V and 4 bases from J, the gap between germline ends came to 15 bases. The germline CDR1 and CDR2 sequences are SNHLY and FYNNEI. CDR3 nucleotides: TGTGCCAGCAGAAGAGGGCAGGGTGTCTATGGCTACACCTTC. Translating gives CASRRGQGVYGYTF.

The table lists this clonotype with many counts. V and J are TRBV7-2 and TRBJ2-5, with D tentatively TRBD2 (5 bases). CDR1 is SGHTA and CDR2 is FQGNSA in the germline V gene. The CDR3 sequence is 14 residues long. Deletions cut 5 bases from V and 5 bases from J, with 15 bases between. CDR3 nucleotide sequence: TGTGCCAGCAGCGCGGACGGAACTAGGGAGACCCAGTACTTC. This encodes CASSADGTRETQYF.

Ten or more counts support this clonotype. Written as DNA, the CDR3 is TGCGCCAGCAGCCAACCTAGCGGGGGAGACGAGACCCAGTACTTC. This gives the protein CASSQPSGGDETQYF. This chain connects TRBV4-1 to TRBJ2-5; the match to TRBD2 covers 10 bases. The V gene's germline CDR1 is MGHRA and CDR2 YSYEKL. The junction had 5 bases not matched to a gene; V was cut back by 2 bases and J by 5 bases. The length of the CDR3 is 15 residues.

This clonotype has ten or more counts. This chain uses TRBV20-1 with TRBJ2-5; TRBD2 might be the D (7 bases). Germline lookup yields CDR1 DFQATT and CDR2 SNEGSKA (reference sequence). The CDR3 sequence is 14 residues long. The V gene lost 6 bases and the J gene lost 5 bases, with 19 bases spanning the gap. CDR3 sequence: CSAVDGGRGETQYF. CDR3 DNA sequence: TGCAGTGCCGTGGATGGGGGGAGGGGGGAGACCCAGTACTTC.

In regard to this clonotype: A read error is possible here, since a much larger clone lies one base away. The chain is built from TRBV30 and TRBJ2-5, with D tentatively TRBD2 (6 bases). Trimming pared 3 bases from V and 5 bases from J, leaving 10 bases between. Per germline, CDR1 GTSNPN and CDR2 SVGIG (reference sequence). The length of the CDR3 is 12 residues. The CDR3 DNA sequence: TGTGCCTGGAGAACAGCGGGCGAGACCCAGTACTTC. It is translated as CAWRTAGETQYF.

J is TRBJ2-5 and V is TRBV30; D gene ambiguous. With 0 bases removed from V and 4 bases from J, the gap between germline ends came to 3 bases. The CDR3 has 11 residues. Germline V lookup: CDR1 GTSNPN, CDR2 SVGIG (reference sequence). For the CDR3, the DNA is TGTGCCTGGAGTGTACGAGAGACCCAGTACTTC. This gives the protein CAWSVRETQYF.

This clonotype was seen ten or more times. The genes are TRBV5-1 and TRBJ2-5; 8 positions agree with TRBD1. CDR1 and CDR2 (germline): SGHRS, YFSETQ. The CDR3 contains 18 residues. Trimming cost V 2 bases and J 0 bases; bases outside gene matches: 12. CDR3 amino acids: CASSFSPGGGPYQETQYF. The CDR3 coding sequence is TGCGCCAGCAGCTTTTCGCCAGGGGGCGGCCCTTACCAAGAGACCCAGTACTTC.